This paragraph covers one TCR beta chain sequence. Seattle's enrolled individuals joined amid active infection and were then monitored longitudinally. Germline lookup yields CDR1 LNHDA and CDR2 SQIVND (reference sequence). There are 16 residues in the CDR3. V was shortened by 5 bases and J by 6 bases, with 22 bases between the two germline ends. The record originates from a study of blood T cell repertoires in COVID-19. Whole-study context: Specimens from acute and convalescent COVID-19 originated in the United States, Italy and Spain.

Authors' analysis steps: Amplification with reference gene primers provided the estimates of nucleated cell counts. Measured with immunoSEQ multiplex PCR; TCRdb has only the in-frame clones, and not every one. V, J and clone size reflect that table, while D and trimming were determined from the DNA. The sample records about 480,000 clones, more than 70% being singletons. V is TRBV19 and J is TRBJ1-1, with a tentative D call TRBD1 (5 bases). The receptor was isolated from a woman aged 45 to 65 with COVID-19, enrolled during active disease. Source material: peripheral blood. The CDR3 nucleotides read TGTGCCAGTAGTTCTAAGGGGCAGACAGCTAGGGCTGAAGCTTTCTTT. This gives the protein CASSSKGQTARAEAFF. Filled out from reference TRBV19 and TRBJ1-1, the complete variable domain reads DGGITQSPKYLFRKEGQNVTLSCEQNLNHDAMYWYRQDPGQGLRLIYYSQIVNDFQKGDIAEGYSVSREKKESFPLTVTSAQKNPTAFYLCASSSKGQTARAEAFFGQGTRLTVV.